A selection of T cell receptor beta chains follows, all from one sample in a study of blood T cell repertoires in COVID-19. Using immunoSEQ multiplex PCR, the repertoire was profiled, and TCRdb retains in-frame clones only, with some absent. This table has roughly 70,000 clones, around 77% appearing once. Specimen: peripheral blood. Receptors were obtained from a man in his 70s with COVID-19, enrolled during active disease. CDR3s include the opening cysteine and the closing phenylalanine or tryptophan. Fields, in order: clone size, J gene, D gene, V gene, CDR3 protein, CDR3 DNA. D genes are given only for firm matches. Expanded clones get a size class; other rows say once, few or many, or leave the size out.

clone size: .; J gene: TRBJ1-2; D gene: .; V gene: TRBV9; CDR3 protein: CASSVGQGNYGYTF; CDR3 DNA: TGTGCCAGCAGCGTAGGGCAGGGTAACTATGGCTACACCTTC
clone size: .; J gene: TRBJ1-5; D gene: .; V gene: TRBV23-1; CDR3 protein: CASSQSRGQPQHF; CDR3 DNA: TGCGCCAGCAGTCAATCGCGGGGACAGCCCCAGCATTTT
clone size: once; J gene: TRBJ2-3; D gene: .; V gene: TRBV28; CDR3 protein: CASSLSAGPVDTQYF; CDR3 DNA: TGTGCCAGCAGTTTATCTGCTGGGCCGGTAGATACGCAGTATTTT
clone size: .; J gene: TRBJ1-1; D gene: TRBD1; V gene: TRBV5-1; CDR3 protein: CASSFTGQGFNEAFF; CDR3 DNA: TGCGCCAGCAGCTTCACGGGACAGGGCTTTAATGAAGCTTTCTTT
clone size: .; J gene: TRBJ2-3; D gene: TRBD1; V gene: TRBV11-2; CDR3 protein: CASSRLVRGMRTDTQYF; CDR3 DNA: TGTGCCAGCAGCCGCCTGGTCAGGGGGATGCGGACAGATACGCAGTATTTT
clone size: .; J gene: TRBJ1-2; D gene: .; V gene: TRBV7-9; CDR3 protein: CASSLIGAGYGYTF; CDR3 DNA: TGTGCCAGCAGCTTAATCGGAGCGGGCTATGGCTACACCTTC
clone size: once; J gene: TRBJ2-7; D gene: TRBD2; V gene: TRBV9; CDR3 protein: CASSVGRSGAFIRYEQYF; CDR3 DNA: TGTGCCAGCAGCGTAGGGCGTAGCGGGGCATTTATTAGGTACGAGCAGTACTTC
clone size: .; J gene: TRBJ2-2; D gene: TRBD2; V gene: TRBV2; CDR3 protein: CASRLAVNGELFF; CDR3 DNA: TGTGCCAGCAGACTAGCGGTTAACGGGGAGCTGTTTTTT
clone size: .; J gene: TRBJ1-3; D gene: .; V gene: TRBV23-1; CDR3 protein: CASRGLREATGNTIYF; CDR3 DNA: TGCGCCAGCCGCGGACTTCGGGAGGCGACTGGAAACACCATATATTTT
clone size: .; J gene: TRBJ2-7; D gene: TRBD1; V gene: TRBV10-3; CDR3 protein: CAIKSDRAPYEQYF; CDR3 DNA: TGTGCCATCAAATCAGACAGGGCCCCCTACGAGCAGTACTTC
clone size: .; J gene: TRBJ2-1; D gene: TRBD2; V gene: TRBV9; CDR3 protein: CASSPRTSGSDEQFF; CDR3 DNA: TGTGCCAGCAGCCCGCGGACTAGCGGGAGCGATGAGCAGTTCTTC
clone size: .; J gene: TRBJ2-1; D gene: .; V gene: TRBV7-2; CDR3 protein: CASSLGQGASKQFF; CDR3 DNA: TGTGCCAGCAGCTTAGGCCAGGGCGCCAGTAAGCAGTTCTTC
clone size: .; J gene: TRBJ1-2; D gene: TRBD1; V gene: TRBV18; CDR3 protein: CASSPTGGRVGYTF; CDR3 DNA: TGTGCCAGCTCACCCACAGGGGGCCGAGTTGGCTACACCTTC
clone size: .; J gene: TRBJ1-2; D gene: .; V gene: TRBV7-9; CDR3 protein: CASSLTRGGDTF; CDR3 DNA: TGTGCCAGCAGCTTAACTCGGGGAGGGGACACCTTC
clone size: .; J gene: TRBJ1-1; D gene: .; V gene: TRBV6-2/TRBV6-3; CDR3 protein: CASSWGQNTEAFF; CDR3 DNA: TGTGCCAGCAGTTGGGGACAGAACACTGAAGCTTTCTTT
clone size: once; J gene: TRBJ1-5; D gene: .; V gene: TRBV7-6; CDR3 protein: CASSLAGAQTYSNQPQHF; CDR3 DNA: TGTGCCAGCAGCTTAGCGGGTGCACAGACCTATAGCAATCAGCCCCAGCATTTT
clone size: .; J gene: TRBJ1-2; D gene: TRBD1; V gene: TRBV3-1/TRBV3-2; CDR3 protein: CASSQDSTGGWGGYTF; CDR3 DNA: TGTGCCAGCAGCCAAGATTCGACAGGGGGATGGGGTGGCTACACCTTC
clone size: many; J gene: TRBJ2-1; D gene: .; V gene: TRBV6-2/TRBV6-3; CDR3 protein: CASSWYRGGTSYNEQFF; CDR3 DNA: TGTGCCAGCAGTTGGTACAGGGGGGGAACGAGCTACAATGAGCAGTTCTTC
clone size: .; J gene: TRBJ1-4; D gene: .; V gene: TRBV29-1; CDR3 protein: CSVESNVGSGKLFF; CDR3 DNA: TGCAGCGTCGAATCCAATGTTGGTTCGGGAAAACTGTTTTTT
clone size: once; J gene: TRBJ1-4; D gene: .; V gene: TRBV7-8; CDR3 protein: CASSKSPTGVNEKLFF; CDR3 DNA: TGTGCCAGTTCAAAAAGCCCGACAGGAGTTAATGAAAAACTGTTTTTT
clone size: many; J gene: TRBJ2-1; D gene: .; V gene: TRBV7-2; CDR3 protein: CASSPQDYWNEQFF; CDR3 DNA: TGTGCCAGCAGCCCCCAGGACTACTGGAATGAGCAGTTCTTC
clone size: .; J gene: TRBJ2-1; D gene: .; V gene: TRBV28; CDR3 protein: CASSRIDEQFF; CDR3 DNA: TGTGCCAGCAGTCGAATAGATGAGCAGTTCTTC
clone size: .; J gene: TRBJ2-7; D gene: TRBD1; V gene: TRBV3-1/TRBV3-2; CDR3 protein: CASSQEGQGDEQYF; CDR3 DNA: TGTGCCAGCAGCCAAGAGGGACAGGGAGACGAGCAGTACTTC
clone size: .; J gene: TRBJ1-4; D gene: TRBD1; V gene: TRBV6-6; CDR3 protein: CASRDRGGEKLFF; CDR3 DNA: TGTGCCAGCAGGGACAGGGGTGGGGAAAAACTGTTTTTT
clone size: .; J gene: TRBJ1-4; D gene: TRBD1; V gene: TRBV27; CDR3 protein: CASSPGTGMRKLFF; CDR3 DNA: TGTGCCAGCAGTCCCGGGACAGGGATGAGAAAACTGTTTTTT
clone size: .; J gene: TRBJ1-2; D gene: TRBD1; V gene: TRBV6-5; CDR3 protein: CASSYSIRQGRGYTF; CDR3 DNA: TGTGCCAGCAGTTACTCCATCCGACAGGGTCGGGGCTACACCTTC
clone size: .; J gene: TRBJ2-1; D gene: TRBD2; V gene: TRBV6-5; CDR3 protein: CASSWTGTSSYNEQFF; CDR3 DNA: TGTGCCAGCAGTTGGACCGGGACTAGCAGCTACAATGAGCAGTTCTTC
clone size: few; J gene: TRBJ1-2; D gene: TRBD1; V gene: TRBV4-3; CDR3 protein: CASSQDVYRGSGYTF; CDR3 DNA: TGCGCCAGCAGCCAAGATGTATACAGGGGCAGTGGCTACACCTTC
clone size: .; J gene: TRBJ2-2; D gene: .; V gene: TRBV6-2/TRBV6-3; CDR3 protein: CASSYLGELFF; CDR3 DNA: TGTGCCAGCAGTTACCTCGGGGAGCTGTTTTTT
clone size: .; J gene: TRBJ2-1; D gene: TRBD2; V gene: TRBV27; CDR3 protein: CASRLTGTSGRVDEQFF; CDR3 DNA: TGTGCCAGCAGACTTACCGGGACTAGCGGGAGAGTTGATGAGCAGTTCTTC
clone size: .; J gene: TRBJ1-5; D gene: .; V gene: TRBV27; CDR3 protein: CASTPSARNQPQHF; CDR3 DNA: TGTGCCAGCACTCCCTCAGCGAGGAATCAGCCCCAGCATTTT
clone size: few; J gene: TRBJ1-6; D gene: .; V gene: TRBV25-1; CDR3 protein: CASSEVQGGSPLHF; CDR3 DNA: TGTGCCAGCAGTGAAGTTCAGGGAGGGTCACCCCTCCACTTT
clone size: .; J gene: TRBJ2-4; D gene: TRBD2; V gene: TRBV3-1/TRBV3-2; CDR3 protein: CASSQRLAGGRFYF; CDR3 DNA: TGTGCCAGCAGCCAACGTCTAGCGGGAGGACGGTTCTACTTC
clone size: .; J gene: TRBJ2-1; D gene: TRBD2; V gene: TRBV6-1; CDR3 protein: CASNSAGNEQFF; CDR3 DNA: TGTGCCAGCAATTCAGCGGGGAATGAGCAGTTCTTC
clone size: .; J gene: TRBJ2-1; D gene: TRBD2; V gene: TRBV20-1; CDR3 protein: CSASAGTSGLGEQFF; CDR3 DNA: TGCAGTGCTAGTGCCGGGACTAGCGGCTTAGGGGAGCAGTTCTTC
clone size: .; J gene: TRBJ2-3; D gene: .; V gene: TRBV28; CDR3 protein: CASSLTGPTPDTQYF; CDR3 DNA: TGTGCCAGCAGTTTAACAGGGCCTACGCCAGATACGCAGTATTTT
clone size: .; J gene: TRBJ2-1; D gene: TRBD1; V gene: TRBV7-8; CDR3 protein: CASSKSSWTGLNEQFF; CDR3 DNA: TGTGCCAGCAGCAAATCCTCATGGACAGGGCTAAATGAGCAGTTCTTC
clone size: .; J gene: TRBJ1-1; D gene: TRBD1; V gene: TRBV19; CDR3 protein: CASTPGTGFGNAEAFF; CDR3 DNA: TGTGCCAGTACCCCCGGGACAGGGTTCGGGAACGCTGAAGCTTTCTTT
clone size: .; J gene: TRBJ2-3; D gene: TRBD1; V gene: TRBV7-3; CDR3 protein: CASSSGQGPDTQYF; CDR3 DNA: TGTGCCAGCAGCTCCGGACAGGGTCCAGATACGCAGTATTTT
clone size: .; J gene: TRBJ2-1; D gene: TRBD2; V gene: TRBV5-6; CDR3 protein: CASWSQAGGPYEQFF; CDR3 DNA: TGTGCCAGCTGGTCCCAAGCGGGAGGGCCCTATGAGCAGTTCTTC
clone size: .; J gene: TRBJ1-4; D gene: .; V gene: TRBV18; CDR3 protein: CASSPDRPVTNEKLFF; CDR3 DNA: TGTGCCAGCTCCCCAGACAGGCCGGTAACTAATGAAAAACTGTTTTTT
clone size: .; J gene: TRBJ2-1; D gene: TRBD2; V gene: TRBV9; CDR3 protein: CASSAVGSGGYNEQFF; CDR3 DNA: TGTGCCAGCAGCGCCGTCGGTAGCGGGGGATACAATGAGCAGTTCTTC